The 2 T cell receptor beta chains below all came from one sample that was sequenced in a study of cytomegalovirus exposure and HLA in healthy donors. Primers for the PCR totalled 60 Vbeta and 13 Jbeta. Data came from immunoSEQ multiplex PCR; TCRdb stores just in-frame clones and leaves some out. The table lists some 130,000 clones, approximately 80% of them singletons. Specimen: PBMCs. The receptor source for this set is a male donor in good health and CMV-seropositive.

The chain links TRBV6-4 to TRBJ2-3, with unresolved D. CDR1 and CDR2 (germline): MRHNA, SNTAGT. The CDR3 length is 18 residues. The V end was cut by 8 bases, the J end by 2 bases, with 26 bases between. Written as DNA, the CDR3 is TGTGCCAGCGAAATAACTACCAGAAACTTTGGAACCACAGATACGCAGTATTTT. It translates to CASEITTRNFGTTDTQYF.

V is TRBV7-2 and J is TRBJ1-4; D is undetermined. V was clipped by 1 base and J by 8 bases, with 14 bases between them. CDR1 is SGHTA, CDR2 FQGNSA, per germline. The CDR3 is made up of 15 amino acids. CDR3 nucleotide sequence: TGTGCCAGCAGCTTAGTACGGGGTTTGGGAGAAAAACTGTTTTTT. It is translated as CASSLVRGLGEKLFF.